What follows is one T cell receptor beta chain and its context. As yet, its antigen is unknown. Generated by immunoSEQ multiplex PCR, the TCRdb table keeps only in-frame clones and is missing some. Of a few thousand clones detected, more than 75% appear once; the ten largest clones hold less than 4.5%. The data are from a study of chemoradiotherapy in HPV16-positive cancers. The CDR3 is 17 residues long. CDR1 and CDR2 (germline): LGHNA, YNFKEQ. With 2 bases clipped from V and 2 bases from J, the junction kept 10 bases outside the gene matches. Over chemoradiotherapy, repertoires were sampled more than once. Study-wide points: Candidate HPV-specific clones and E7-related TCR motifs grew in tumor during treatment.

The TCR sequence derives from a human donor with HPV-associated anogenital cancer. The sample was tumor tissue, taken from a patient who underwent chemoradiotherapy. The chain is built from TRBV4-2 and TRBJ2-5; 8 bases agree with TRBD2. In nucleotides, the CDR3 is TGTGCCAGCAGCCAAAACGGTGGCGGGGGGACACAAGAGACCCAGTACTTC. Translated, it gives CASSQNGGGGTQETQYF.